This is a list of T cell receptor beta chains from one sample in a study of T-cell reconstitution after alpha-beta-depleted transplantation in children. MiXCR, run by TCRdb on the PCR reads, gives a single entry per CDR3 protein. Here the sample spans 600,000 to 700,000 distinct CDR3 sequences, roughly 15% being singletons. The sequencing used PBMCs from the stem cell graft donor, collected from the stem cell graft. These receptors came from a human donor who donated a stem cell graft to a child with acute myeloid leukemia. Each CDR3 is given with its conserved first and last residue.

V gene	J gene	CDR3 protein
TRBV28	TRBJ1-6	CASSSLLSPLHF
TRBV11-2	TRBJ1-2	CASSLTDRGIGYTF
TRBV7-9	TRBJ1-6	CASSLRSLGQNSPLHF
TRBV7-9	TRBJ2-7	CASSSPVAGGSYEQYF
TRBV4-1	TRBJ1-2	CASSQDMGTGTVNYGYTF
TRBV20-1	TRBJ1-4	CSARKSVGGPGGKLFF
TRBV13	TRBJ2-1	CASSFGRSSYNEQFF
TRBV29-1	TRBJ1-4	CSVWGGDEKLFF
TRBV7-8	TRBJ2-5	CASTIPRTSEVETQYF
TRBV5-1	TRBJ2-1	CASRTGLGTSYNEQFF
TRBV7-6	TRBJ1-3	CASSHMGGSGNTIYF
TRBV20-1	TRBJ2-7	CSASDKTYEQYF
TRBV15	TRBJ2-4	CATSRDHGRVKNIQYF
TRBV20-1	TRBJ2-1	CSAFRTSPLYNEQFF
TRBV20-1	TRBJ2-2	CSARDRTGGHGELFF
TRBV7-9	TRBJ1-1	CASSLGPTVPNTEAFF
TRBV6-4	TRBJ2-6	CASSLRGLDLTSGANVLTF
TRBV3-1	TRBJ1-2	CASSQGVAYGYTF
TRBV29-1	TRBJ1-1	CSVVEPRGNTEAFF
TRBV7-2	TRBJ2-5	CASSQQETQYF
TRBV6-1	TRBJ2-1	CASRMGSSYNEQFF
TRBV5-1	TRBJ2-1	CASSLAPGRTYNEQFF
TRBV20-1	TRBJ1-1	CSAIQGMNTEAFF
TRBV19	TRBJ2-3	CASSPQGGYTDTQYF
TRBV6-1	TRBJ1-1	CASSEVGAPNTEAFF
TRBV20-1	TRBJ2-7	CSARDMTGPKAYEQYF
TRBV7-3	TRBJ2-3	CASSQRGVASTDTQYF
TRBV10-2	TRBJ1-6	CASRGQGTSPLHF
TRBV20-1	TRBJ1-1	CSATRGVVNTEAFF
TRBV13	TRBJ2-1	CASTEGGGDNEQFF
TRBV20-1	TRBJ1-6	CSARRDPVINSPLHF
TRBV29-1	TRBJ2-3	CSVDGTVSSTDTQYF
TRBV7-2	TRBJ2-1	CASSLAGARGADEQFF
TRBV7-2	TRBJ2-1	CASSSPGLAGGRNEQFF
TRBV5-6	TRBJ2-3	CASSAPGLATDTQYF
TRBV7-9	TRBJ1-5	CASSPPGVNQPQHF
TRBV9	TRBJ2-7	CASSANGYEQYF
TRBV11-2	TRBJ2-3	CASSYTGRTDTDTQYF
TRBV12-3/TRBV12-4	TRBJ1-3	CASSFYRQGGNTIYF
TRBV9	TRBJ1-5	CASSPGTGGEPQHF
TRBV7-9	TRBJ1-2	CATADSTYGYTF
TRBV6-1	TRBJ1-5	CASSPFTAGNQPQHF
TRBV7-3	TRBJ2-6	CASSLGTGVRLTGANVLTF
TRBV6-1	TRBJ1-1	CASSEKGSNTEAFF
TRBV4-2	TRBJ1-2	CASSQLGAEGYTF
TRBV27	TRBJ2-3	CASSFGGADTDTQYF
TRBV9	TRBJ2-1	CASSDGVYEQFF
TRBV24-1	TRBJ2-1	CATSDPGPANEQFF
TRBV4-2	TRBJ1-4	CASRANEKLFF
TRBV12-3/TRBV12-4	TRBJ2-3	CASSFGRRVGLSADTQYF
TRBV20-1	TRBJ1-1	CSARGLPGQRNTEAFF
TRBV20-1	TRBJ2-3	CSARGTSTDTQYF
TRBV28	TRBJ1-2	CASSSTAPSNYGYTF